The 4 T cell receptor beta chains below come from one sample, sequenced in a study of resident and recirculating memory T cells in vitiligo. Clones were sequenced by immunoSEQ multiplex PCR, and TCRdb holds only the in-frame ones, with some missing. The sample shows tens of thousands of clones, under 95% of them seen only once. Material: blood. The receptor set was obtained from a male donor with vitiligo.

V gene TRBV10-3 combines with J gene TRBJ1-2; D gene unclear. Germline V gene data show CDR1 as ENHRY and CDR2 as SYGVKD. V dropped 0 bases and J dropped 8 bases, with 13 bases sitting between them. This CDR3 has 14 residues. The CDR3 is CAISESTRLWGYTF. For the CDR3, the DNA is TGTGCCATCAGTGAGTCGACCCGACTGTGGGGCTACACCTTC.

V gene TRBV7-5 combines with J gene TRBJ2-7; TRBD2 reflects the table's D call only, with no check against the DNA. TRBV7-5 is a listed pseudogene. This CDR3 contains 14 residues. The CDR3 protein is CARSHGGQSYEQYF. CDR3 coding DNA: TGTGCCAGAAGCCACGGGGGGCAGTCCTACGAGCAGTACTTC.

V and J are TRBV18 and TRBJ2-1; D remains ambiguous. V was shortened by 6 bases and J by 5 bases, with 11 bases between the two germline ends. This CDR3 comprises 13 residues. CDR1 and CDR2 from the germline V gene are KGHSH and LQKENI. The CDR3 region is CASSTYGDNEQFF. In DNA, the CDR3 is TGTGCCAGCTCCACCTATGGAGACAATGAGCAGTTCTTC. The whole variable domain, filled in from reference TRBV18 and TRBJ2-1, reads NAGVMQNPRHLVRRRGQEARLRCSPMKGHSHVYWYRQLPEEGLKFMVYLQKENIIDESGMPKERFSAEFPKEGPSILRIQQVVRGDSAAYFCASSTYGDNEQFFGPGTRLTVL.

The J gene is TRBJ2-1, the V gene TRBV6-5; D remains ambiguous. Per germline, CDR1 MNHEY and CDR2 SVGAGI. V gave up 6 bases and J gave up 9 bases, with 15 bases separating them. The CDR3 contains 13 residues. CDR3 in amino acids: CASSPSLLIEQFF. CDR3 DNA: TGTGCCAGCAGCCCGTCTCTGCTAATTGAGCAGTTCTTC.